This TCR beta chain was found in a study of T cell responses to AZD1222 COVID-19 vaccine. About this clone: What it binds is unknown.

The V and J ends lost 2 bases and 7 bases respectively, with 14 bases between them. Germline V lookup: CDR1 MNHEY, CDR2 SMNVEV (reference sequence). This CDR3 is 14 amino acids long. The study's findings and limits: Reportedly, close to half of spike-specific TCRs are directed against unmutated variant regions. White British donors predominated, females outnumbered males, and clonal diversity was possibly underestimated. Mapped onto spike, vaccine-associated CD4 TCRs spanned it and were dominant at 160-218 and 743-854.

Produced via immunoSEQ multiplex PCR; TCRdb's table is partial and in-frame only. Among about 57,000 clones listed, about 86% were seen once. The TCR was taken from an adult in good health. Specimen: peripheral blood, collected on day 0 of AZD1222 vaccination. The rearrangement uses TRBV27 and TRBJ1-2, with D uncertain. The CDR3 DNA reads TGTGCCAGCAGTTTAGAAGGGATTTGGAGTGGCTACACCTTC. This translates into CASSLEGIWSGYTF.